Below, 32 T cell receptor beta chains from the same sample are listed, as sequenced in a study of control samples from healthy donors and cancer patients. Libraries were prepared by immunoSEQ multiplex PCR; TCRdb keeps only in-frame clonotypes and omits some of them. The sample records 70,000 to 90,000 clones, approximately 94% being singletons. The specimen sequenced was blood. The receptors were sampled from a woman between 18 and 29 years old in good health.

Written as DNA, the CDR3 is TGTGCCAGCAGTGATTTAGCGGGAGGTGGCGGGGAGCTGTTTTTT. Translated: CASSDLAGGGGELFF. This chain links TRBV2 with TRBJ2-2; 10 positions agree with TRBD2. This CDR3 spans 15 amino acids. Germline V gene lookup returns CDR1 SNHLY and CDR2 FYNNEI. Germline trimming cut 3 bases from V and 7 bases from J; bases unmatched to any gene: 5.

The chain combines TRBV5-8 with TRBJ2-2; 7 bases fit TRBD1. V lost 2 bases to trimming and J lost 5 bases; unmatched junction nucleotides: 9. CDR1 SGHTS and CDR2 YDEGEE come from the germline V gene. This CDR3 is 16 amino acids long. The CDR3, as DNA: TGTGCCAGCAGCTTTAGCTGGACAGGCCATACCGGGGAGCTGTTTTTT. Its protein is CASSFSWTGHTGELFF.

This chain connects TRBV7-2 to TRBJ2-3, with a possible D match to TRBD1 (6 bases). The CDR3 extends over 13 amino acids. CDR1 SGHTA and CDR2 FQGNSA come from the germline V gene. V was cut by 5 bases and J by 2 bases, with 8 bases left in between. The CDR3 region is CASSRDTTDTQYF. The CDR3 DNA is TGTGCCAGCAGCCGGGACACCACAGATACGCAGTATTTT.

This clone was seen more than once but under ten times. The V and J genes are TRBV10-3 and TRBJ2-3; no clear D. The CDR3 has 14 amino acids. V was clipped by 11 bases and J by 2 bases, with 17 bases between them. Germline V gene data show CDR1 as ENHRY and CDR2 as SYGVKD. The CDR3 sequence: CALRPSISTDTQYF. The DNA for the CDR3 is TGTGCCCTAAGACCGAGTATTTCCACAGATACGCAGTATTTT.

V usage is TRBV19 and J usage is TRBJ1-2; D possibly corresponds to TRBD1 (6 bases). The germline gives CDR1 LNHDA, CDR2 SQIVND (reference sequence). With 3 bases removed from V and 4 bases from J, the gap between germline ends came to 12 bases. The CDR3 contains 14 residues. The CDR3 DNA is TGTGCCAGTAGTATCCCAGGGGCAAGCTATGGCTACACCTTC. Encoded protein: CASSIPGASYGYTF.

The CDR3 region is CASRTAGRQETQYF. As DNA, the CDR3 is TGTGCCAGCAGGACAGCGGGGAGGCAAGAGACCCAGTACTTC. The rearrangement links TRBV7-2 to TRBJ2-5; 7 positions match TRBD2. Losses at the gene ends were 6 bases for V and 2 bases for J; bases not matched to a gene: 6. CDR1 SGHTA and CDR2 FQGNSA come from the germline V gene. The CDR3 has 14 residues.

The rearrangement uses TRBV9 and TRBJ2-3; D is ambiguous. This CDR3 has 13 residues. Trimming pared 0 bases from V and 5 bases from J, leaving 7 bases between. Germline V lookup: CDR1 SGDLS, CDR2 YYNGEE. DNA for the CDR3: TGTGCCAGCAGCGTAGGGCTTGGAGATACGCAGTATTTT. Translated: CASSVGLGDTQYF.

The rearrangement uses TRBV2 and TRBJ2-3, with 9 bases fitting TRBD2. The J segment lost 2 bases and the V segment lost 8 bases, leaving 8 bases of the junction unmatched. The V gene's germline CDR1 is SNHLY and CDR2 FYNNEI. The CDR3 spans 15 residues. The CDR3 loop is CASRSERGATDTQYF. The CDR3 DNA sequence: TGTGCCAGCCGGAGTGAGCGGGGGGCCACAGATACGCAGTATTTT.

The J gene is TRBJ2-2, the V gene TRBV10-3, with 7 bases that match TRBD1. In germline, CDR1 is ENHRY, CDR2 SYGVKD. J was trimmed by 0 bases and V by 10 bases; bases with no gene match: 5. This CDR3 region has 14 residues. The CDR3 sequence is CATGGITNTGELFF. The CDR3 DNA is TGTGCCACAGGGGGAATAACGAACACCGGGGAGCTGTTTTTT.

This rearrangement joins TRBV7-9 to TRBJ2-7; D uncertain. Per germline, CDR1 SEHNR and CDR2 FQNEAQ (reference sequence). The CDR3 sequence is 14 residues long. With 1 base removed from V and 2 bases from J, the gap between germline ends came to 9 bases. The CDR3 coding sequence is TGTGCCAGCAGCTTAGTGTCCAGACCCTACGAGCAGTACTTC. Protein sequence: CASSLVSRPYEQYF.

This clone was recorded only once. The V gene is TRBV2, the J gene TRBJ2-1, with D possibly matching TRBD2 (6 bases). CDR3 length equals 16 residues. Germline V gene lookup returns CDR1 SNHLY and CDR2 FYNNEI. V lost 8 bases, J lost 5 bases, and 22 bases lay in between. DNA for the CDR3: TGTGCCAGCGAGAAACTCAGAACGGGGGTACACAATGAGCAGTTCTTC. Protein: CASEKLRTGVHNEQFF.

The chain recombines TRBV19 with TRBJ1-5, with D uncertain. The CDR3 is made up of 16 amino acids. Germline CDR1 reads LNHDA; CDR2 reads SQIVND (reference sequence). V lost 4 bases and J 4 bases, leaving 17 bases between the germline ends. The CDR3 protein is CASSNPSRTLNQPQHF. Written as DNA, the CDR3 is TGTGCCAGTAGTAACCCCAGTAGGACCCTAAATCAGCCCCAGCATTTT.

The V and J genes are TRBV7-9 and TRBJ1-1; perhaps TRBD1 as D (5 bases). Trimming pared 6 bases from V and 5 bases from J, leaving 16 bases between. The CDR3 spans 14 residues. The germline gives CDR1 SEHNR, CDR2 FQNEAQ (reference sequence). This CDR3 reads CASRQGGEETEAFF. DNA for the CDR3: TGTGCCAGCAGGCAGGGAGGTGAGGAAACTGAAGCTTTCTTT.

J is TRBJ1-1 and V is TRBV5-8; D gene uncertain. Trimming removed 1 base at V and 10 bases at J, with 5 bases between. Germline CDR1 SGHTS, CDR2 YDEGEE. The CDR3 runs to 10 residues. DNA for the CDR3: TGTGCCAGCAGCTTGTATGGAGCTTTCTTT. This translates into CASSLYGAFF.

V gene TRBV12-2 combines with J gene TRBJ2-5. TRBV12-2 is deemed a pseudogene. The CDR3 length is 14 residues. The CDR3 region is CASRLGGLKETQYF. For the CDR3, the DNA is TGTGCAAGTCGTCTGGGCGGATTGAAAGAGACCCAGTACTTC.

Of note for this clone: Within the sample, other DNA sequences also encode this same CDR3. This rearrangement joins TRBV19 to TRBJ1-1; D not certain. The CDR3 is made up of 11 amino acids. Germline V gene lookup returns CDR1 LNHDA and CDR2 SQIVND (reference sequence). Trimming pared 6 bases from V and 0 bases from J, leaving 2 bases between. CDR3 nucleotide sequence: TGTGCCAGTAGACTGAACACTGAAGCTTTCTTT. Amino acid sequence: CASRLNTEAFF. The whole variable domain, remainder taken from reference TRBV19 and TRBJ1-1, is DGGITQSPKYLFRKEGQNVTLSCEQNLNHDAMYWYRQDPGQGLRLIYYSQIVNDFQKGDIAEGYSVSREKKESFPLTVTSAQKNPTAFYLCASRLNTEAFFGQGTRLTVV.

As DNA, the CDR3 is TGTGCCAGCAGCCCGCGCAGGCCAACTAATGAAAAACTGTTTTTT. Its protein is CASSPRRPTNEKLFF. The chain recombines TRBV5-6 with TRBJ1-4, with unresolved D. CDR3 length equals 15 residues. Trimming took 4 bases from V and 0 from J, leaving 10 bases between them. CDR1 is SGHDT, CDR2 YYEEEE, per germline.

The V gene is TRBV29-1, the J gene TRBJ2-1; no reliable D call. Germline V CDR1 and CDR2: SQVTM, ANQGSEA. The CDR3 spans 12 residues. V dropped 6 bases and J dropped 2 bases, with 8 bases sitting between them. The CDR3 is CSVQYTYNEQFF. The CDR3 bases are TGCAGCGTCCAGTACACCTACAATGAGCAGTTCTTC.

The CDR3 DNA reads TGTGCCAGCTCACGGGACAGGGGTTTGCAGACCCAGTACTTC. It encodes CASSRDRGLQTQYF. The genes are TRBV18 and TRBJ2-5, with 10 bases fitting TRBD1. Germline V gene lookup returns CDR1 KGHSH and CDR2 LQKENI. The ends lost 4 bases at V and 6 bases at J; junction bases unmatched: 5. CDR3 length: 14 residues.

This chain joins TRBV27 and TRBJ2-1, with D perhaps TRBD2 (6 bases). The CDR3 sequence is 11 residues long. Trimming removed 7 bases at V and 12 bases at J, with 13 bases between. The germline V gene encodes CDR1 MNHEY and CDR2 SMNVEV (reference sequence). The CDR3 nucleotides are TGTGCCAGCACCGGCCGGGACTTGCAGTTCTTC. Translation: CASTGRDLQFF.

CDR3: CASSPEPVPLNIQYF. The CDR3, as DNA: TGTGCCAGCTCACCCGAACCCGTTCCTTTAAACATTCAGTACTTC. V gene TRBV18 combines with J gene TRBJ2-4; D not resolved. This CDR3 is 15 amino acids long. Germline lookup yields CDR1 KGHSH and CDR2 LQKENI. Trimming took off 3 bases at V and 6 bases at J, with 15 bases between the two ends.

This sequence joins TRBV12-3 or TRBV12-4 and TRBJ2-3; 7 bases align to TRBD2. V shed 10 bases, J shed 4 bases, and the junction held 8 bases outside the gene matches. The CDR3 consists of 13 residues. The CDR3 region has the DNA TGTGCCAACTTGAGGGCGGGGGCAGATACGCAGTATTTT. Translated: CANLRAGADTQYF.

The V gene is TRBV3-1 (or the pseudogene TRBV3-2), the J gene TRBJ1-5; TRBD1 is a possible D gene (5 bases). The CDR3 is 16 amino acids. The germline V and J ends were trimmed by 1 base and 4 bases, with 14 bases remaining between them. CDR1 and CDR2 from the germline V gene are LGHDT and YNNKEL (reference sequence). The CDR3 region is CASSQAGLGVNQPQHF. CDR3 bases: TGTGCCAGCAGCCAAGCAGGGTTAGGAGTAAATCAGCCCCAGCATTTT.

This chain uses TRBV7-9 with TRBJ2-2, with unresolved D. CDR1 and CDR2 (germline): SEHNR, FQNEAQ (reference sequence). V was clipped by 10 bases and J by 5 bases, with 17 bases between them. This CDR3 is 14 amino acids long. The CDR3 DNA reads TGTGCCACCACGGATTCTAAGAGGACCGGGGAGCTGTTTTTT. It encodes CATTDSKRTGELFF. The complete variable domain, with remaining parts taken from reference TRBV7-9 and TRBJ2-2, reads DTGVSQNPRHKITKRGQNVTFRCDPISEHNRLYWYRQTLGQGPEFLTYFQNEAQLEKSRLLSDRFSAERPKGSFSTLEIQRTEQGDSAMYLCATTDSKRTGELFFGEGSRLTVL.

The chain links TRBV5-6 to TRBJ1-1; D gene uncertain. The length of the CDR3 is 14 residues. Germline V CDR1 and CDR2: SGHDT, YYEEEE. With 1 base removed from V and 8 bases from J, the gap between germline ends came to 15 bases. This chain's CDR3 is CASSLRARTWEAFF. The CDR3 coding sequence is TGTGCCAGCAGCTTGAGGGCACGCACATGGGAAGCTTTCTTT.

The rearrangement joins TRBV7-8 to TRBJ1-2, with TRBD1 matching over 7 bases. Germline values: CDR1 SGHVS, CDR2 FQNEAQ. The CDR3 has 13 amino acids. After removal of 1 base from V and 7 bases from J, the junction contained 3 bases not matched to a gene. The CDR3 sequence is CASSLDRGPGYTF. CDR3 bases: TGTGCCAGCAGCTTAGATAGGGGGCCTGGCTACACCTTC.

This clone was seen once. V is TRBV6-5 and J is TRBJ2-3; TRBD1 matches at 7 bases. Germline trimming cut 5 bases from V and 6 bases from J; bases unmatched to any gene: 8. The CDR3 has 14 residues. Germline CDR1 MNHEY, CDR2 SVGAGI. CDR3 nucleotides: TGTGCCAGCAGTCCGGGACAGTCTCCGGATACGCAGTATTTT. It encodes CASSPGQSPDTQYF.

The rearrangement links TRBV15 to TRBJ2-2, with D perhaps TRBD1 (6 bases). V gave up 0 bases and J gave up 11 bases, with 19 bases separating them. Germline V CDR1 and CDR2: LNHNV, YYDKDF (reference sequence). This CDR3 spans 16 amino acids. CDR3 region: CATSRDAQSFRGELFF. The DNA for the CDR3 is TGTGCCACCAGCAGAGATGCCCAGTCGTTCAGGGGCGAGCTGTTTTTT.

This chain uses TRBV19 with TRBJ2-3; no firm D call. CDR3 length: 16 amino acids. The germline CDR1 and CDR2 sequences are LNHDA and SQIVND (reference sequence). The germline V and J ends were trimmed by 3 bases and 0 bases, with 13 bases remaining between them. Written as DNA, the CDR3 is TGTGCCAGTAGTATGCTCGGCTCCACTAGCACAGATACGCAGTATTTT. This translates into CASSMLGSTSTDTQYF.

In its sample, this clone was seen once. This chain joins TRBV6-5 and TRBJ2-2; D perhaps matches TRBD2 (7 bases). V was clipped by 11 bases and J by 5 bases, with 12 bases between them. The germline CDR1 and CDR2 sequences are MNHEY and SVGAGI. This CDR3 is 12 amino acids long. The chain's CDR3 is CAGEGGTGELFF. The CDR3 region has the DNA TGTGCCGGGGAGGGGGGAACCGGGGAGCTGTTTTTT.

The chain links TRBV9 to TRBJ1-6; D not certain. Trimming removed 0 bases from V and 9 bases from J, with 13 bases in between. The length of the CDR3 is 15 residues. Germline CDR1 is SGDLS and CDR2 is YYNGEE. The CDR3, as DNA: TGTGCCAGCAGCGTAGGGCGCGAGGGAAGTTCACCCCTCCACTTT. Translated, it gives CASSVGREGSSPLHF.

This sequence joins TRBV27 and TRBJ1-6; 7 nucleotides line up with TRBD1. This CDR3 is built from 15 residues. V lost 3 bases, J lost 10 bases, and 9 bases stayed unmatched. Germline assignment: CDR1 MNHEY and CDR2 SMNVEV (reference sequence). The CDR3, as DNA: TGTGCCAGCAGTTTCGGCCGACAGGGAGCATCACCCCTCCACTTT. Amino acids: CASSFGRQGASPLHF.